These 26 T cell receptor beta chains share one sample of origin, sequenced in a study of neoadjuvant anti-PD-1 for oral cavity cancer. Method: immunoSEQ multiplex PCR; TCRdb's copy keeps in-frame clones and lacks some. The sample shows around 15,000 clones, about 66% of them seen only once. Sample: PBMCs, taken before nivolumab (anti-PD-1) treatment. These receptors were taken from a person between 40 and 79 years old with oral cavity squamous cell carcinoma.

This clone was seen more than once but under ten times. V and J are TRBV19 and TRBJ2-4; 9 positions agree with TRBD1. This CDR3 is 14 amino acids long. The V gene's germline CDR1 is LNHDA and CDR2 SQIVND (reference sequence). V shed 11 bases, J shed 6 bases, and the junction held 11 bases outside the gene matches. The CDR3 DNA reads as TGTGCCTGTCAAGGAGGGACAGGGCCAAACATTCAGTACTTC. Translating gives CACQGGTGPNIQYF.

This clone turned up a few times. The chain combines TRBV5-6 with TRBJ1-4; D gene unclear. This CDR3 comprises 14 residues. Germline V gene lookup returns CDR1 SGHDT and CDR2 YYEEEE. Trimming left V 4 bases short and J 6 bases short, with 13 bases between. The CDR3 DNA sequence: TGTGCCAGCAGCCCGGGTGGGCGCTATGAAAAACTGTTTTTT. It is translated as CASSPGGRYEKLFF. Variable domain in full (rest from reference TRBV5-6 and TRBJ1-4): DAGVTQSPTHLIKTRGQQVTLRCSPKSGHDTVSWYQQALGQGPQFIFQYYEEEERQRGNFPDRFSGHQFPNYSSELNVNALLLGDSALYLCASSPGGRYEKLFFGSGTQLSVL.

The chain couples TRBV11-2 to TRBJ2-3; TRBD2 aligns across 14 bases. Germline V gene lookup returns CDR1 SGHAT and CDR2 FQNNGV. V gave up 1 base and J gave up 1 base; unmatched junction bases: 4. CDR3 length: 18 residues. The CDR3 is CASSLVGTSGRGTDTQYF. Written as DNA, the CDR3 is TGTGCCAGCAGCTTAGTGGGGACTAGCGGGAGAGGCACAGATACGCAGTATTTT.

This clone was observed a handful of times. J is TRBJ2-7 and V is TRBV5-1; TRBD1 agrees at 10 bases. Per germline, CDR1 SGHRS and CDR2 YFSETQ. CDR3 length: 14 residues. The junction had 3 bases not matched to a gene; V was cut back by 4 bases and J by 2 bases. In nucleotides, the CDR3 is TGCGCCAGCAGCACGGGACAGGGGCCCTACGAGCAGTACTTC. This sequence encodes CASSTGQGPYEQYF.

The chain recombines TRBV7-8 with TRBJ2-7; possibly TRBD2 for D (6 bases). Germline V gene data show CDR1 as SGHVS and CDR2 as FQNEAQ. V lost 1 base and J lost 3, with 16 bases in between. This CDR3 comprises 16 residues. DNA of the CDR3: TGTGCCAGCAGCTTAGAATATGAGACTAGTCGCTACGAGCAGTACTTC. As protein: CASSLEYETSRYEQYF.

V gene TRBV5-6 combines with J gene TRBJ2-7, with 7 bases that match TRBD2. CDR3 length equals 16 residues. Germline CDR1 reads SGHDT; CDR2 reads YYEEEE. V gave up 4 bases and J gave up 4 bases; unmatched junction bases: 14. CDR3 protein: CASSLLNSGGVYEQYF. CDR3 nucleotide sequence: TGTGCCAGCAGCCTGCTCAACTCGGGGGGTGTTTACGAGCAGTACTTC. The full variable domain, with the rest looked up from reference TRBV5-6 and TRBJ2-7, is DAGVTQSPTHLIKTRGQQVTLRCSPKSGHDTVSWYQQALGQGPQFIFQYYEEEERQRGNFPDRFSGHQFPNYSSELNVNALLLGDSALYLCASSLLNSGGVYEQYFGPGTRLTVT.

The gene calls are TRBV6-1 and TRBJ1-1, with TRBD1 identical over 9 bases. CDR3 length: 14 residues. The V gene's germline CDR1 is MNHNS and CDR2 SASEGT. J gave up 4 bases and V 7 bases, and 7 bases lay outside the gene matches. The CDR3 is CASTQDRGGTEAFF. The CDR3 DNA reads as TGTGCCAGCACCCAGGACAGGGGAGGCACTGAAGCTTTCTTT.

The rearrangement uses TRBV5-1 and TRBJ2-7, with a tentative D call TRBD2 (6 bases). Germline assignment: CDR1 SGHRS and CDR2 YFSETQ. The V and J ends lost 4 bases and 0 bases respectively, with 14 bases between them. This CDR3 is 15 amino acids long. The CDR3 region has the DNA TGCGCCAGCAGCCGCGGGACGGGAAACTCCTACGAGCAGTACTTC. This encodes CASSRGTGNSYEQYF.

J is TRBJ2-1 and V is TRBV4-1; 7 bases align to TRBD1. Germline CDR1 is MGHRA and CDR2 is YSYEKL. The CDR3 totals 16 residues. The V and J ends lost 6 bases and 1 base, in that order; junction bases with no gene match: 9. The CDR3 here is CASSRIGGESYNEQFF. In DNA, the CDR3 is TGCGCCAGCAGTCGGATAGGGGGCGAGTCCTACAATGAGCAGTTCTTC.

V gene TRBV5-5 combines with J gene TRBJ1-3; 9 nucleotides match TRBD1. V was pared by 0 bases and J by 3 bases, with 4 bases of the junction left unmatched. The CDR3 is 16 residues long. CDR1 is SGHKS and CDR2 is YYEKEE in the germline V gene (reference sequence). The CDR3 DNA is TGTGCCAGCAGCTTGGAGGGACAGGGTGTTGGAAACACCATATATTTT. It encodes CASSLEGQGVGNTIYF.

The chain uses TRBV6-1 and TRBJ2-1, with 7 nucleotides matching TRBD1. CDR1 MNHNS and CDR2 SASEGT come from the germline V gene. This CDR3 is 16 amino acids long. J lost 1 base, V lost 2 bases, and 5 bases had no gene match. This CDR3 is CASSELGGGSYNEQFF. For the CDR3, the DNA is TGTGCCAGCAGTGAATTAGGGGGCGGGTCCTACAATGAGCAGTTCTTC.

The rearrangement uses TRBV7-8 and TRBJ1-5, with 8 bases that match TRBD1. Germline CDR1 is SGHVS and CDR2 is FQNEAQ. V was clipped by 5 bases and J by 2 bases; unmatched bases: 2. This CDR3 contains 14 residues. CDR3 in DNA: TGTGCCAGCAGCCCGGACAGGGGCAATCAGCCCCAGCATTTT. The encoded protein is CASSPDRGNQPQHF.

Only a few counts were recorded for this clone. CDR3 sequence (DNA): TGTGCCAGCAGTGAATACGGGGGGTTATACGAGCAGTACTTC. This gives the protein CASSEYGGLYEQYF. The J gene is TRBJ2-7, the V gene TRBV2; 7 bases agree with TRBD2. This CDR3 contains 14 residues. Losses at the gene ends were 2 bases for V and 4 bases for J; bases not matched to a gene: 5. CDR1 and CDR2 (germline): SNHLY, FYNNEI.

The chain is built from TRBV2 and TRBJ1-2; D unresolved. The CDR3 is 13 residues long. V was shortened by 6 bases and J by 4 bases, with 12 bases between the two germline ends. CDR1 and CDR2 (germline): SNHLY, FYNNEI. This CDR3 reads CASSPDTSYGYTF. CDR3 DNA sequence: TGTGCCAGCAGCCCCGACACCAGCTATGGCTACACCTTC.

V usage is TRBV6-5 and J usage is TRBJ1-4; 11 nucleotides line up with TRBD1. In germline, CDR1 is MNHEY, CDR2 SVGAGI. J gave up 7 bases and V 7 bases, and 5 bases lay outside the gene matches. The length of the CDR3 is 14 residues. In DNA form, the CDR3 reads TGTGCCAGCAAGGGTGGGACAGGGGGTGAAAAACTGTTTTTT. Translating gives CASKGGTGGEKLFF.

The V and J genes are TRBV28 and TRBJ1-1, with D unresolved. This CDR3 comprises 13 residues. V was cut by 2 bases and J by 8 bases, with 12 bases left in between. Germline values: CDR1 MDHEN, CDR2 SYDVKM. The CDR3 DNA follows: TGTGCCAGCAGTTTAGCCGACGGTGTAGAAGCTTTCTTT. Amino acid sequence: CASSLADGVEAFF. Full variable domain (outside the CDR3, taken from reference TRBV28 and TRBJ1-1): DVKVTQSSRYLVKRTGEKVFLECVQDMDHENMFWYRQDPGLGLRLIYFSYDVKMKEKGDIPEGYSVSREKKERFSLILESASTNQTSMYLCASSLADGVEAFFGQGTRLTVV.

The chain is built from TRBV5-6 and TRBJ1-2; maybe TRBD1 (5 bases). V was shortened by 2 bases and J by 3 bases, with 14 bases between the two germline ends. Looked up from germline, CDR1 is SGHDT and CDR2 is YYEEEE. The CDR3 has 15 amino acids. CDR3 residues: CASSLSAGLDYGYTF. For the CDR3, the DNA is TGTGCCAGCAGCTTATCCGCAGGGCTCGACTATGGCTACACCTTC.

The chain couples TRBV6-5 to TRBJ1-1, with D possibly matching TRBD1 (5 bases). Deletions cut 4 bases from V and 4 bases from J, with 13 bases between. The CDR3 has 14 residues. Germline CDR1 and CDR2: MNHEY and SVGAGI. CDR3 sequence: CASSSSEGATEAFF. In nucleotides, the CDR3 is TGTGCCAGCAGTTCTTCCGAAGGGGCCACTGAAGCTTTCTTT.

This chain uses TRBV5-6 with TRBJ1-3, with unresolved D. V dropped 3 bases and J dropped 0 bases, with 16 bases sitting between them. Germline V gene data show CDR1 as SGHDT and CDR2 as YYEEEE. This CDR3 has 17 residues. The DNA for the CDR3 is TGTGCCAGCAGCTCCGCCGGGAATGCTTTCTCTGGAAACACCATATATTTT. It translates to CASSSAGNAFSGNTIYF.

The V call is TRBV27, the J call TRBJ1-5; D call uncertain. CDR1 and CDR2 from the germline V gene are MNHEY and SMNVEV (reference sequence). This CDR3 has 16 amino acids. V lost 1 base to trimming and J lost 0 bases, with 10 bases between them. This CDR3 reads CASSLFAGNSNQPQHF. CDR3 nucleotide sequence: TGTGCCAGCAGTTTATTCGCGGGGAATAGCAATCAGCCCCAGCATTTT.

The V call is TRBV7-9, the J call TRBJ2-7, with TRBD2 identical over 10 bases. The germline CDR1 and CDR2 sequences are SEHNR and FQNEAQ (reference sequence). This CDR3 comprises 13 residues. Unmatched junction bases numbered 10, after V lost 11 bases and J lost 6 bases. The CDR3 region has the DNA TGTGCCCCCGGGACTAGCGAATTTGGCGAGCAGTACTTC. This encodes CAPGTSEFGEQYF. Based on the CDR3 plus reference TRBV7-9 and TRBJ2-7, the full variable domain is DTGVSQNPRHKITKRGQNVTFRCDPISEHNRLYWYRQTLGQGPEFLTYFQNEAQLEKSRLLSDRFSAERPKGSFSTLEIQRTEQGDSAMYLCAPGTSEFGEQYFGPGTRLTVT.

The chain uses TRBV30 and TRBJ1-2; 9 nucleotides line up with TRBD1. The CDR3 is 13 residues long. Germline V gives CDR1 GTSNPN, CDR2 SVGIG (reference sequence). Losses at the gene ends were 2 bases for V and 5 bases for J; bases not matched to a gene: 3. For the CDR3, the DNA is TGTGCCTGGAGTACAGGACAGGGGTATGGCTACACCTTC. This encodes CAWSTGQGYGYTF.

The CDR3 DNA reads as TGTGCCAGCAGTGAAGTCGACAGGGTCGGTCAGCCCCAGCATTTT. It specifies CASSEVDRVGQPQHF. This sequence joins TRBV2 and TRBJ1-5; 7 nucleotides match TRBD1. Germline V gives CDR1 SNHLY, CDR2 FYNNEI. The V segment lost 1 base and the J segment 6 bases; nucleotides outside the gene matches: 6. The CDR3 is made up of 15 amino acids.

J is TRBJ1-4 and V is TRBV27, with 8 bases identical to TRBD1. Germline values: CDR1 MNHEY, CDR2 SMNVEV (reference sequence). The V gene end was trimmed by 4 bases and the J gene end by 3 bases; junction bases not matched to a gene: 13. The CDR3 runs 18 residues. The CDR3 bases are TGTGCCAGCAGTTCCGGACAGGGCTCAGTTAGGGCTAATGAAAAACTGTTTTTT. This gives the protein CASSSGQGSVRANEKLFF.

As DNA, the CDR3 is TGTGCCAGCGAGGGGGCAGGGGTGGAACCCCTCCACTTT. This translates into CASEGAGVEPLHF. The chain employs TRBV2 and TRBJ1-6; 7 nucleotides align to TRBD1. CDR1 and CDR2 (germline): SNHLY, FYNNEI. The CDR3 is made up of 13 amino acids. V was clipped by 8 bases and J by 12 bases; unmatched bases: 10.

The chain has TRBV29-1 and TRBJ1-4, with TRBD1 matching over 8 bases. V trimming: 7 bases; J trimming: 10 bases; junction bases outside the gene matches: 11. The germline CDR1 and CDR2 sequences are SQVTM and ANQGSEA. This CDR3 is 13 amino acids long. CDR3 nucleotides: TGCAGCGGGATACAGGGGGAGAAGGGAAAACTGTTTTTT. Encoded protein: CSGIQGEKGKLFF.